These T cell receptor beta chains were read from a single sample in a study of blood T cell repertoires in COVID-19. Here immunoSEQ multiplex PCR was the method, and the copy in TCRdb shows in-frame clones only, minus some. The sample carries roughly 50,000 clones, approximately 90% recorded once. The specimen was peripheral blood. The receptors were gathered from a man in his 70s with acute or convalescent COVID-19. Each CDR3 is given without its conserved first and last residue. The order of the fields is V gene, J gene, CDR3 protein.

V gene: TRBV7-2; J gene: TRBJ1-6; CDR3 protein: ASSGGLGRANSPLH
V gene: TRBV6-5; J gene: TRBJ1-5; CDR3 protein: ASSPDRGGQPQH
V gene: TRBV6-1; J gene: TRBJ1-2; CDR3 protein: ASSEGRTGGYT
V gene: TRBV4-2; J gene: TRBJ2-1; CDR3 protein: ASSQDWTSGANEQF
V gene: TRBV5-6; J gene: TRBJ2-7; CDR3 protein: ASSLGGQVEQY
V gene: TRBV9; J gene: TRBJ2-1; CDR3 protein: ASSVETGSYNEQF
V gene: TRBV10-2; J gene: TRBJ2-3; CDR3 protein: ASREAVGRADTQY
V gene: TRBV11-2; J gene: TRBJ2-7; CDR3 protein: ASSLPQGPHEQY
V gene: TRBV11-2; J gene: TRBJ2-7; CDR3 protein: ASSSPGRGYEQY
V gene: TRBV30; J gene: TRBJ2-1; CDR3 protein: AWSRSGGVQDEQF
V gene: TRBV6-5; J gene: TRBJ1-4; CDR3 protein: ASRDRGFIEKLF
V gene: TRBV9; J gene: TRBJ1-1; CDR3 protein: ASSPLTGTGDAF
V gene: TRBV20-1; J gene: TRBJ1-2; CDR3 protein: SASGFEEYGYT
V gene: TRBV18; J gene: TRBJ2-1; CDR3 protein: ASSPLAGANNEQF
V gene: TRBV5-1; J gene: TRBJ2-7; CDR3 protein: ASSIENRGYEQY
V gene: TRBV5-1; J gene: TRBJ2-1; CDR3 protein: ASSLGHLSSYNEQF
V gene: TRBV4-1; J gene: TRBJ2-5; CDR3 protein: ASSQVSRRLETQY
V gene: TRBV9; J gene: TRBJ1-4; CDR3 protein: ASSPQGSVGKLF
V gene: TRBV18; J gene: TRBJ2-1; CDR3 protein: ASSQTRTSGGYEQF
V gene: TRBV2; J gene: TRBJ2-7; CDR3 protein: ASSPPLSYEQY
V gene: TRBV2; J gene: TRBJ1-3; CDR3 protein: ATTVKPSGNTIY
V gene: TRBV9; J gene: TRBJ2-7; CDR3 protein: ASSVGTGDYEQY
V gene: TRBV19; J gene: TRBJ1-4; CDR3 protein: ASSPRDRGEKLF
V gene: TRBV6-5; J gene: TRBJ1-6; CDR3 protein: ASSFGLGPPLH
V gene: TRBV27; J gene: TRBJ2-1; CDR3 protein: ASSFTRTGLSEQF
V gene: TRBV7-3; J gene: TRBJ2-1; CDR3 protein: ASSSTNGEQF
V gene: TRBV30; J gene: TRBJ2-2; CDR3 protein: AWSGQLNTGELF
V gene: TRBV7-9; J gene: TRBJ2-5; CDR3 protein: ASSFRLAGGEY
V gene: TRBV14; J gene: TRBJ1-1; CDR3 protein: ASSLGGGGTEAF
V gene: TRBV6-2/TRBV6-3; J gene: TRBJ2-7; CDR3 protein: ASSYSWQGGYEQY
V gene: TRBV5-1; J gene: TRBJ2-7; CDR3 protein: ASSRDLNTYEQY
V gene: TRBV28; J gene: TRBJ1-3; CDR3 protein: ASSSGQGGAGNTIY
V gene: TRBV30; J gene: TRBJ2-7; CDR3 protein: AFDRGPYEQY
V gene: TRBV9; J gene: TRBJ1-2; CDR3 protein: ASSEGRDRSYGYT
V gene: TRBV27; J gene: TRBJ2-5; CDR3 protein: ASSPQGERGGETQY
V gene: TRBV30; J gene: TRBJ1-1; CDR3 protein: AWSIGTVMNTEAF
V gene: TRBV5-1; J gene: TRBJ1-2; CDR3 protein: ASSLSGLDGYT